The 32 T cell receptor beta chains given below trace back to one sample, sequenced in a study of blood T cell repertoires in COVID-19 (dated by TCRdb to about 2020). The library was prepared using the immunoSEQ multiplex PCR assay. The source is immuneACCESS, and TCRdb retained only in-frame sequences with V and J called. Part of the clones is not carried over; for the studies checked, unresolved V genes explain less than half of this, and the remainder is unexplained. This sample gives some 250,000 clones in total; around 83% of them show up just once. Approximately 5.3% of the sample is held by the ten biggest clonotypes. Sequencing was performed on peripheral blood. These receptors all come from an elderly man with acute or convalescent COVID-19.

The genes are TRBV28 and TRBJ1-5; D perhaps matches TRBD1 (5 bases). Trimming pared 7 bases from V and 3 bases from J, leaving 10 bases between. The CDR3 contains 13 residues. Germline CDR1 and CDR2: MDHEN and SYDVKM. The CDR3 protein is CASTRRVNQPQHF. CDR3 in DNA: TGTGCCAGCACCCGCAGGGTCAATCAGCCCCAGCATTTT.

The V and J genes are TRBV5-1 and TRBJ1-1; possibly TRBD1 for D (5 bases). The V gene lost 5 bases and the J gene lost 2 bases, with 13 bases spanning the gap. The CDR3 consists of 14 residues. Germline values: CDR1 SGHRS, CDR2 YFSETQ. The CDR3 loop reads CASSQRGGNTEAFF. The CDR3 region has the DNA TGCGCCAGCAGTCAGAGGGGAGGTAACACTGAAGCTTTCTTT.

V usage is TRBV24-1 and J usage is TRBJ2-5; 7 nucleotides match TRBD1. V gave up 3 bases and J gave up 3 bases; unmatched junction bases: 3. CDR3 length: 14 residues. In germline, CDR1 is KGHDR, CDR2 SFDVKD. CDR3 loop: CATSDEGQKETQYF. Here the CDR3 DNA reads TGTGCCACCAGTGATGAGGGACAGAAAGAGACCCAGTACTTC.

The chain has TRBV30 and TRBJ1-6; D may be TRBD1 (5 bases). Germline V gene lookup returns CDR1 GTSNPN and CDR2 SVGIG (reference sequence). Trimming removed 0 bases from V and 6 bases from J, with 12 bases in between. The length of the CDR3 is 15 residues. The CDR3, as DNA: TGTGCCTGGAGTGTAAAGGGGCAGAGTAATTCACCCCTCCACTTT. Translating gives CAWSVKGQSNSPLHF.

The chain has TRBV7-9 and TRBJ1-3, with 8 bases matching TRBD1. CDR1 and CDR2 (germline): SEHNR, FQNEAQ (reference sequence). CDR3 length: 17 amino acids. The ends lost 5 bases at V and 2 bases at J; junction bases unmatched: 11. This CDR3 reads CASSARQGRSPGNTIYF. As DNA, the CDR3 is TGTGCCAGCAGCGCCCGACAGGGGAGAAGCCCTGGAAACACCATATATTTT.

The V call is TRBV7-8, the J call TRBJ1-4; D possibly corresponds to TRBD1 (5 bases). The CDR3 consists of 16 residues. CDR1 is SGHVS, CDR2 FQNEAQ, per germline. With 5 bases removed from V and 0 bases from J, the gap between germline ends came to 13 bases. Written as DNA, the CDR3 is TGTGCCAGCAGCCGCCGCCCGGGGGCAACTAATGAAAAACTGTTTTTT. It codes for CASSRRPGATNEKLFF.

The CDR3 loop is CARVRTGNSGELFF. The CDR3, as DNA: TGTGCCAGGGTCAGGACAGGGAATTCCGGGGAGCTGTTTTTT. The chain carries TRBV19 and TRBJ2-2; TRBD1 matches 8 bases. Germline CDR1 LNHDA, CDR2 SQIVND (reference sequence). The junction had 9 bases not matched to a gene; V was cut back by 9 bases and J by 6 bases. The CDR3 has 14 residues.

Remarks on this clone: This sample includes further DNA sequences coding for the same CDR3. This rearrangement joins TRBV7-2 to TRBJ2-7; D is uncertain. Trimming took off 5 bases at V and 0 bases at J, with 5 bases between the two ends. CDR1 is SGHTA, CDR2 FQGNSA, per germline. CDR3 length: 12 amino acids. CDR3 nucleotide sequence: TGTGCCAGCAGCCTCAGCTCCTACGAGCAGTACTTC. Amino acid sequence: CASSLSSYEQYF.

V is TRBV20-1 and J is TRBJ1-5, with D hard to call. The germline gives CDR1 DFQATT, CDR2 SNEGSKA (reference sequence). The CDR3 consists of 11 residues. Trimming removed 1 base from V and 5 bases from J, with 3 bases in between. CDR3 bases: TGCAGTGCTAGAGCCGATCAGCCCCAGCATTTT. It yields the protein CSARADQPQHF.

J is TRBJ2-1 and V is TRBV6-2 or TRBV6-3, with 7 bases aligning to TRBD2. Trimming at V came to 0 bases and at J to 3 bases, leaving 2 bases not matched to a gene. The CDR3 is 15 amino acids. Per the germline V gene, CDR1 is MNHEY and CDR2 is SVGEGT. CDR3 amino acids: CASSYSGGSYNEQFF. In DNA, the CDR3 is TGTGCCAGCAGTTACTCGGGGGGGAGCTACAATGAGCAGTTCTTC.

This clone has just one count. The V gene is TRBV28, the J gene TRBJ2-7; 9 nucleotides align to TRBD1. V dropped 6 bases and J dropped 5; count of bases not matched to a gene: 8. The CDR3 is 14 residues long. Germline V gene sequence: CDR1 MDHEN, CDR2 SYDVKM. DNA of the CDR3: TGTGCCAGCAGACCGGGGACAGGGACCGACGAGCAGTACTTC. Protein: CASRPGTGTDEQYF.

This clone was detected only once. The V gene is TRBV4-1, the J gene TRBJ2-1, with a possible D match to TRBD2 (7 bases). Trimming removed 0 bases at V and 0 bases at J, with 12 bases between. The CDR3 runs 17 residues. Germline V CDR1 and CDR2: MGHRA, YSYEKL. The CDR3 spells CASSQDFGGASYNEQFF. The CDR3 coding sequence is TGCGCCAGCAGCCAAGATTTTGGGGGGGCCTCCTACAATGAGCAGTTCTTC.

This clone was observed a handful of times. The chain couples TRBV3-1 (or the pseudogene TRBV3-2) to TRBJ1-1, with 7 bases matching TRBD1. The CDR3 has 15 residues. CDR1 is LGHDT and CDR2 is YNNKEL in the germline V gene (reference sequence). The V segment lost 4 bases and the J segment 1 base; nucleotides outside the gene matches: 6. The CDR3: CASSRRDRANTEAFF. The CDR3 DNA sequence: TGTGCCAGCAGCCGACGGGACAGAGCGAACACTGAAGCTTTCTTT.

The V call is TRBV5-1, the J call TRBJ2-5, with D possibly being TRBD2 (5 bases). This CDR3 spans 12 amino acids. Per germline, CDR1 SGHRS and CDR2 YFSETQ. Trimming stripped 1 base from V and 4 bases from J, with 5 bases between. CDR3 nucleotides: TGCGCCAGCAGCTTGCGGGGAGAGACCCAGTACTTC. Translation gives CASSLRGETQYF.

This clone was counted a single time. The chain links TRBV28 to TRBJ1-4; D ambiguous. The CDR3 is 14 amino acids. In germline, CDR1 is MDHEN, CDR2 SYDVKM. V dropped 4 bases and J dropped 8 bases, with 14 bases sitting between them. CDR3: CASSSPLDGEKLFF. In nucleotides, the CDR3 is TGTGCCAGCAGTTCCCCACTCGACGGGGAAAAACTGTTTTTT.

The rearrangement uses TRBV19 and TRBJ2-6; 7 bases align to TRBD1. The V and J ends lost 5 bases and 2 bases, in that order; junction bases with no gene match: 3. CDR1 is LNHDA and CDR2 is SQIVND in the germline V gene (reference sequence). CDR3 length equals 15 residues. The CDR3 is CASSSQGAGANVLTF. The CDR3 DNA reads TGTGCCAGTAGTTCGCAGGGGGCTGGGGCCAACGTCCTGACTTTC.

The chain recombines TRBV21-1 with TRBJ2-7; TRBD2 is the table's D call, not checked against the DNA. TRBV21-1 is shown as a pseudogene. The length of the CDR3 is 18 residues. In DNA form, the CDR3 reads TGTGCCAGCAGCGCAAGCCGGGGATTGTGGACTAGCGGATACGAGCAGTACTTC. Its translation is CASSASRGLWTSGYEQYF.

This clone was observed a handful of times. The chain combines TRBV7-9 with TRBJ1-1; 8 bases are shared with TRBD1. There are 14 residues in the CDR3. Germline CDR1 is SEHNR and CDR2 is FQNEAQ (reference sequence). V lost 2 bases and J lost 11; bases outside the gene matches: 10. The CDR3 nucleotides are TGTGCCAGCAGCTTACAACAGGGGGGCCTTTTTGCTTTCTTT. Its protein is CASSLQQGGLFAFF.

The chain employs TRBV6-6 and TRBJ2-1; D might be TRBD1 (8 bases). The CDR3 is made up of 17 amino acids. Trimming took 6 bases from V and 1 from J, leaving 19 bases between them. The germline CDR1 and CDR2 sequences are MNHNY and SVGAGI (reference sequence). CDR3 DNA: TGTGCCAGCAGCCGAAGGACAGGGAGGGGATCCTACAATGAGCAGTTCTTC. The encoded protein is CASSRRTGRGSYNEQFF.

The chain has TRBV7-2 and TRBJ1-5; D is unclear. Germline CDR1 is SGHTA and CDR2 is FQGNSA. The germline V and J ends were trimmed by 2 bases and 9 bases, with 17 bases remaining between them. The CDR3 spans 15 residues. CDR3 bases: TGTGCCAGCAGCTTATTCGCGGGCCTGACCCGGCCCCAGCATTTT. It is translated as CASSLFAGLTRPQHF.

For the CDR3, the DNA is TGCGCCAGCAGGGGCCAATCGTACCAAGAGACCCAGTACTTC. It encodes CASRGQSYQETQYF. The chain couples TRBV5-1 to TRBJ2-5, with D uncertain. The CDR3 has 14 residues. Germline CDR1 and CDR2: SGHRS and YFSETQ. Deletions cut 5 bases from V and 0 bases from J, with 11 bases between. The complete variable domain, with remaining parts taken from reference TRBV5-1 and TRBJ2-5, reads KAGVTQTPRYLIKTRGQQVTLSCSPISGHRSVSWYQQTPGQGLQFLFEYFSETQRNKGNFPGRFSGRQFSNSRSEMNVSTLELGDSALYLCASRGQSYQETQYFGPGTRLLVL.

The chain couples TRBV3-1 (or the pseudogene TRBV3-2) to TRBJ2-1, with D perhaps TRBD2 (6 bases). The germline V gene encodes CDR1 LGHDT and CDR2 YNNKEL (reference sequence). The CDR3 sequence is 16 residues long. V lost 2 bases and J lost 3, with 14 bases in between. CDR3 loop: CASSQFTGAYYNEQFF. The CDR3 coding sequence is TGTGCCAGCAGCCAATTTACGGGAGCCTACTACAATGAGCAGTTCTTC.

The rearrangement joins TRBV6-5 to TRBJ2-7, with 8 bases identical to TRBD1. This CDR3 region has 15 residues. The germline V gene encodes CDR1 MNHEY and CDR2 SVGAGI. J was trimmed by 3 bases and V by 9 bases; bases with no gene match: 13. This CDR3 reads CASYSSRTGFYEQYF. The CDR3 DNA reads as TGTGCCAGTTATTCCTCCCGGACAGGGTTCTACGAGCAGTACTTC.

Concerning this clone itself: Other DNA sequences in this specimen translate into the identical CDR3. The chain links TRBV7-9 to TRBJ2-7, with D possibly being TRBD1 (5 bases). The CDR3 is made up of 13 amino acids. The V gene's germline CDR1 is SEHNR and CDR2 FQNEAQ (reference sequence). Trimming removed 4 bases at V and 3 bases at J, with 10 bases between. In nucleotides, the CDR3 is TGTGCCAGCAGCTCAGGTGACAGCTACGAGCAGTACTTC. It yields the protein CASSSGDSYEQYF.

This chain links TRBV6-5 with TRBJ1-1; D perhaps matches TRBD1 (6 bases). V was trimmed by 11 bases and J by 7 bases, leaving 17 bases between them. The CDR3 has 12 amino acids. CDR1 is MNHEY and CDR2 is SVGAGI in the germline V gene. The CDR3 protein is CAVHGGLGEAFF. DNA for the CDR3: TGTGCCGTCCACGGGGGGCTCGGTGAAGCTTTCTTT.

This chain joins TRBV19 and TRBJ1-1; D remains unclear. Trimming removed 6 bases at V and 4 bases at J, with 12 bases between. The CDR3 contains 13 residues. In germline, CDR1 is LNHDA, CDR2 SQIVND (reference sequence). The CDR3: CASSFSLLTEAFF. CDR3 coding DNA: TGTGCCAGTAGCTTTAGCCTCCTCACTGAAGCTTTCTTT.

This clone turned up a few times. The CDR3 loop is CASSWGGIRPYEQYF. Here the CDR3 DNA reads TGTGCCAGCAGCTGGGGGGGAATCCGGCCTTACGAGCAGTACTTC. The rearrangement uses TRBV5-6 and TRBJ2-7; TRBD2 agrees at 7 bases. Germline V gene lookup returns CDR1 SGHDT and CDR2 YYEEEE. The trim removed 3 bases at V and 4 bases at J, leaving 10 bases unmatched. The CDR3 is 15 residues long.

The chain joins TRBV5-6 to TRBJ2-7; 9 bases align to TRBD1. Germline trimming cut 1 base from V and 7 bases from J; bases unmatched to any gene: 12. The CDR3 has 16 residues. From germline, CDR1 is SGHDT and CDR2 YYEEEE. CDR3 in amino acids: CASSLYTGQGRGEQYF. CDR3 DNA: TGTGCCAGCAGCTTGTACACGGGACAGGGACGTGGTGAGCAGTACTTC.

This clone came up once. The J gene is TRBJ1-4, the V gene TRBV10-3; no definite D call. CDR3 length: 16 amino acids. The V gene lost 2 bases and the J gene lost 7 bases, with 17 bases spanning the gap. Germline assignment: CDR1 ENHRY and CDR2 SYGVKD. The CDR3 region has the DNA TGTGCCATCAGTGAGGCCCCCCCGGGAGCGGGTGAAAAACTGTTTTTT. Protein: CAISEAPPGAGEKLFF.

The chain recombines TRBV7-2 with TRBJ2-7; 8 nucleotides match TRBD2. Germline CDR1 and CDR2: SGHTA and FQGNSA. The CDR3 is 16 residues long. The ends lost 4 bases at V and 4 bases at J; junction bases unmatched: 12. The CDR3 region is CASSWSPGLEIYEQYF. For the CDR3, the DNA is TGTGCCAGCAGCTGGAGTCCGGGACTAGAAATATACGAGCAGTACTTC.

The J gene is TRBJ2-5, the V gene TRBV11-2; 15 bases align to TRBD2. Germline V CDR1 and CDR2: SGHAT, FQNNGV. This CDR3 has 17 residues. J lost 5 bases, V lost 5 bases, and 9 bases had no gene match. The CDR3 DNA is TGTGCCAGCAGCGTTGTCGGGACTAGCGGGGGGTTTGAGACCCAGTACTTC. It encodes CASSVVGTSGGFETQYF.

The chain has TRBV5-1 and TRBJ2-7, with D possibly being TRBD2 (6 bases). Trimming left V 1 base short and J 5 bases short, with 16 bases between. This CDR3 comprises 15 residues. The germline V gene has CDR1 SGHRS and CDR2 YFSETQ. The CDR3 DNA reads TGCGCCAGCAGCTTGTTTGGGGGAGGAACCGACGAGCAGTACTTC. Translated, it gives CASSLFGGGTDEQYF.